The entry below gives a single TCR beta chain sequence along with its context. This specimen belongs to a study of technical replicates of blood from several donors. Sequenced by immunoSEQ multiplex PCR; TCRdb stores in-frame clones only, minus some. The data show about 100,000 clones, with nearly 97% seen just once and roughly 0.22% held by the top ten. This TCR was sampled from a human donor in good health. Sequencing input: T cells isolated from PBMCs.

The CDR3 bases are TGTGCCAGCTCACCACAACAGAGGAACACCGGGGAGCTGTTTTTT. The encoded protein is CASSPQQRNTGELFF. The rearrangement links TRBV18 to TRBJ2-2, with unresolved D. The CDR3 totals 15 residues. Germline values: CDR1 KGHSH, CDR2 LQKENI. V gave up 1 base and J gave up 1 base, with 7 bases separating them.